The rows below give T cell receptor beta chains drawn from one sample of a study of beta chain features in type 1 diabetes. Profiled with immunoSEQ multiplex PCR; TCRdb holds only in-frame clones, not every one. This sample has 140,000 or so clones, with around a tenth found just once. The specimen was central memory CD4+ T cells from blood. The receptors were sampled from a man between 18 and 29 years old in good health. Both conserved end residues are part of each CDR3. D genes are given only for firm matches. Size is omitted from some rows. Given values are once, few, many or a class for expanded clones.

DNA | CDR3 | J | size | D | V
TGTGCCAGCTCACCAGGGGGACTAGCGGCCACAGATACGCAGTATTTT | CASSPGGLAATDTQYF | TRBJ2-3 | many | TRBD2 | TRBV18
TGTGCCAGCAGTACATACCAGGGCATTCAGCCCCAGCATTTT | CASSTYQGIQPQHF | TRBJ1-5 | NA | NA | TRBV27
TGTGCCAGCAGCTTAGCCGGACAGGGGTCCGGCCCAGATACGCAGTATTTT | CASSLAGQGSGPDTQYF | TRBJ2-3 | few | TRBD1 | TRBV7-3
TGTGCCAGCAGCTTTCGGGGTAGTGAGACCCAGTACTTC | CASSFRGSETQYF | TRBJ2-5 | few | NA | TRBV11-3
TGTGCCATCAGTGACAGACTAGGAACAGATACGCAGTATTTT | CAISDRLGTDTQYF | TRBJ2-3 | many | NA | TRBV10-3
TGTGCCAGCACTGGCGGGGGGGGTGGCATTCAGTACTTC | CASTGGGGGIQYF | TRBJ2-4 | NA | TRBD2 | TRBV2
TGTGCCAGCAGACAGGGTTTAGCAGATACGCAGTATTTT | CASRQGLADTQYF | TRBJ2-3 | NA | NA | TRBV2
TGCGCCAGCAGCTTGGGCGTTAACGGGGAGCTGTTTTTT | CASSLGVNGELFF | TRBJ2-2 | NA | NA | TRBV5-1
TGTGCCTGGAGTTTAGGGACAGGGGGAAATCAGCCCCAGCATTTT | CAWSLGTGGNQPQHF | TRBJ1-5 | NA | TRBD1 | TRBV30
TGTGCCAGTAGTAGCTCTCCGGGGGGAGAGCAGTACTTC | CASSSSPGGEQYF | TRBJ2-7 | NA | TRBD2 | TRBV19
TGTGCCAGCAGTCGGGGACAGGAAGGATGGGGCTACACCTTC | CASSRGQEGWGYTF | TRBJ1-2 | many | TRBD1 | TRBV27
TGTGCCAGCAGTGATTTATCAGGGGAAAACATTCAGTACTTC | CASSDLSGENIQYF | TRBJ2-4 | few | NA | TRBV25-1
TGCGCCAGCAGCCAAGACTCCATGATCAGGGACTATGGCTACACCTTC | CASSQDSMIRDYGYTF | TRBJ1-2 | NA | NA | TRBV4-1
TGTGCCAGCAGAGGACTAGCGGGGACAAATACGCAGTATTTT | CASRGLAGTNTQYF | TRBJ2-3 | few | TRBD2 | TRBV6-5
TGTGCCAGCAGCCACCCACAGGGAGGGAATTCACCCCTCCACTTT | CASSHPQGGNSPLHF | TRBJ1-6 | NA | NA | TRBV4-2
TGTGCCAGCAGCCGAGTGGAGGGGACCCAGTACTTC | CASSRVEGTQYF | TRBJ2-5 | few | NA | TRBV5-4
TGTGCCAGCAGCGACAGCCAAGAGACCCAGTACTTC | CASSDSQETQYF | TRBJ2-5 | NA | NA | TRBV28
TGTGCCAGCAGCCAAGTCGCGGGACAGAGCTCCTATAATTCACCCCTCCACTTT | CASSQVAGQSSYNSPLHF | TRBJ1-6 | few | TRBD1 | TRBV4-2
TGTGCCTGGCCGCGACCACAGGGAAATGGCTACACCTTC | CAWPRPQGNGYTF | TRBJ1-2 | NA | NA | TRBV30
TGTGCCAGCAGAGGGACAAGGAACACTGAAGCTTTCTTT | CASRGTRNTEAFF | TRBJ1-1 | NA | NA | TRBV5-6
TGTGCCAGCAGCTTAGCCTGGCGAGGACTTAGTGGCACTGAAGCTTTCTTT | CASSLAWRGLSGTEAFF | TRBJ1-1 | many | NA | TRBV11-2
TGTGCCAGCAGCTTAGGAGGACAGCTGAACACTGAAGCTTTCTTT | CASSLGGQLNTEAFF | TRBJ1-1 | NA | NA | TRBV11-2
TGCGCCAGCAGCTCAGCCCTGACACTAGATAATTCACCCCTCCACTTT | CASSSALTLDNSPLHF | TRBJ1-6 | few | NA | TRBV5-1
TGCGCCAGCAGCCCTGGACAAATCGCAGATACGCAGTATTTT | CASSPGQIADTQYF | TRBJ2-3 | few | NA | TRBV5-1
TGTGCCAGCTCAAACACAGCGGGTAGCACAGATACGCAGTATTTT | CASSNTAGSTDTQYF | TRBJ2-3 | many | NA | TRBV18
TGTGCCAGCTCACTTTGGACAGAAGGGGTAGATACGCAGTATTTT | CASSLWTEGVDTQYF | TRBJ2-3 | NA | NA | TRBV18
TGTGCCAGCAGCAAGGACAGGGGGAACTACAATGAGCAGTTCTTC | CASSKDRGNYNEQFF | TRBJ2-1 | NA | TRBD1 | TRBV5-6
TGTGCCAGCAGTTATGTACAGGGGGGTTTTCAGCCCCAGCATTTT | CASSYVQGGFQPQHF | TRBJ1-5 | NA | TRBD1 | TRBV6-6
TGTGCCTGGAGTGTAGGGGGTTCTGGAAACACCATATATTTT | CAWSVGGSGNTIYF | TRBJ1-3 | few | NA | TRBV30
TGTGCCAGCAGCTTGGACAGGACCTACGAGCAGTACTTC | CASSLDRTYEQYF | TRBJ2-7 | many | NA | TRBV5-6
TGTGCCAGCAGCCAACGGACAGGGCCGGGCTATGGCTACACCTTC | CASSQRTGPGYGYTF | TRBJ1-2 | few | TRBD1 | TRBV7-2
TGTGCCAGCAGACTAGCGGGGGGCTCGAACACCGGGGAGCTGTTTTTT | CASRLAGGSNTGELFF | TRBJ2-2 | few | TRBD2 | TRBV2
TGTGCCAGCAGCTTGCCTTTCGGGACAGGGTACAATGAGCAGTTCTTC | CASSLPFGTGYNEQFF | TRBJ2-1 | NA | TRBD1 | TRBV5-8
TGTGCCAGCAGCCAAGATCAGGACAGGGGCACAGATACGCAGTATTTT | CASSQDQDRGTDTQYF | TRBJ2-3 | few | TRBD1 | TRBV14
TGCGCCAGCAGCAAAGACAGGGAGGCCGGGGAGCTGTTTTTT | CASSKDREAGELFF | TRBJ2-2 | few | NA | TRBV5-1
TGTGCCAGCAGCGTAGGGACAGGGGAGGCAGAGACCCAGTACTTC | CASSVGTGEAETQYF | TRBJ2-5 | few | TRBD1 | TRBV9
TGTGCCAGCAGCTTACAGGGGCAGGTTGCCATTCAGTACTTC | CASSLQGQVAIQYF | TRBJ2-4 | few | NA | TRBV7-2
TGTGCCAGCAGCTTTACCGGGACAGGGAATCAGCCCCAGCATTTT | CASSFTGTGNQPQHF | TRBJ1-5 | NA | TRBD1 | TRBV7-2
TGTGCCAGCAGCTTAGAGGGGACAGGGCTTTCTGGAAACACCATATATTTT | CASSLEGTGLSGNTIYF | TRBJ1-3 | few | TRBD1 | TRBV11-2
TGCGCCAGCAGCCTGGACAGCACTAACTATGGCTACACCTTC | CASSLDSTNYGYTF | TRBJ1-2 | NA | NA | TRBV4-3
TGTGCCAGCATCCTAGGGGACACAAATTCACCCCTCCACTTT | CASILGDTNSPLHF | TRBJ1-6 | NA | NA | TRBV6-5
TGTGCCAGCTCACCAGATGCGGGGCTCTCCTACGAGCAGTACTTC | CASSPDAGLSYEQYF | TRBJ2-7 | NA | NA | TRBV18
TGTGCCAGCAGTGCGGGACTAGCGGGGTACAATGAGCAGTTCTTC | CASSAGLAGYNEQFF | TRBJ2-1 | NA | TRBD2 | TRBV6-1
TGTGCCAGCAGCTTAGATCCTCAGGGGACGTATGAGCAGTTCTTC | CASSLDPQGTYEQFF | TRBJ2-1 | few | NA | TRBV11-2
TGTGCCAGCTCACCGCAAACAGGGCCCTCTAACTATGGCTACACCTTC | CASSPQTGPSNYGYTF | TRBJ1-2 | few | NA | TRBV18
TGTGCCAGCAGCAGGCGACAGGGGAACACCGGGGAGCTGTTTTTT | CASSRRQGNTGELFF | TRBJ2-2 | NA | TRBD1 | TRBV9
TGTTCATCCGGCGGGCAGGGGGAGGCAGATACGCAGTATTTT | CSSGGQGEADTQYF | TRBJ2-3 | NA | NA | TRBV7-2
TGTGCCAGCAGCTTAAGGCTAGCGGGGGGTCGGACAGATACGCAGTATTTT | CASSLRLAGGRTDTQYF | TRBJ2-3 | few | TRBD2 | TRBV7-2
TGCGCCAGCAGCCTTCGGGACAACACAGATACGCAGTATTTT | CASSLRDNTDTQYF | TRBJ2-3 | NA | NA | TRBV4-1
TGTGCCAGCAGCCTGAGATGGAGCTCCTACAATGAGCAGTTCTTC | CASSLRWSSYNEQFF | TRBJ2-1 | NA | NA | TRBV16
TGTGCCAGCAGCTTAGGACACTACACTGAAGCTTTCTTT | CASSLGHYTEAFF | TRBJ1-1 | few | NA | TRBV7-9
TGTGCCATCGGACAGAGCACCTACGAGCAGTACTTC | CAIGQSTYEQYF | TRBJ2-7 | few | NA | TRBV10-3
TGTGCCTGGAGTGTACCCCGGGGCGAGCAGTACTTC | CAWSVPRGEQYF | TRBJ2-7 | NA | NA | TRBV30
TGCAGCGTTGCCAGCCAGGATGGCAATCAGCCCCAGCATTTT | CSVASQDGNQPQHF | TRBJ1-5 | few | NA | TRBV29-1
TGTGCCAGCAGTTTGGGGGGGAGTTCAGATACGCAGTATTTT | CASSLGGSSDTQYF | TRBJ2-3 | few | TRBD2 | TRBV6-5